This note documents a single T cell receptor beta chain sequence. Its target is not known. These data come from a study of T cell responses to AZD1222 COVID-19 vaccine. Study results and caveats: Among spike-specific TCRs, nearly half reportedly target unmutated variant regions. Only 5 or 6 AZD1222 recipients were seropositive at baseline.

The protocol was immunoSEQ multiplex PCR, while the TCRdb copy is restricted to in-frame clones and leaves out a portion. The sample carries 95,000 to 150,000 clones, approximately 88% recorded once. V was clipped by 1 base and J by 2 bases, with 7 bases between them. CDR1 and CDR2 (germline): SGHDT, YYEEEE. There are 14 residues in the CDR3. The sequencing here drew on peripheral blood, taken on day 0 of AZD1222 vaccination. This clonotype was obtained from an adult in good health. The chain joins TRBV5-6 to TRBJ1-3, with D possibly TRBD1 on 5 matching bases. The CDR3 is CASSLWGTGNTIYF. Here the CDR3 DNA reads TGTGCCAGCAGCTTGTGGGGGACTGGAAACACCATATATTTT.